These 17 T cell receptor beta chains were all obtained from the same sample, sequenced in a study of regulatory T cells in long-lasting Graves disease. Regarding time point: newly diagnosed GD, antithyroid drugs for less than 3 months. The TCR library used RNA extracted from PBMCs. According to the study, TCR beta libraries were built with iRepertoire HTBI primers and CDR3-region Arm-PCR. TCRdb fed the multiplex PCR reads into MiXCR, producing one record per CDR3 protein. Of under 250,000 distinct CDR3 sequences listed, roughly 18% are singletons. The sample was also linked to a second study, of T cells in Graves' hyperthyroidism and ophthalmopathy.

Sequences were derived from peripheral blood mononuclear cells (PBMCs), sampled at new diagnosis, from a patient treated with antithyroid drugs. These receptors came from a woman aged 30 to 39 with Graves disease.

This sequence joins TRBV5-5 and TRBJ1-2; D possibly corresponds to TRBD1 (6 bases). From germline, CDR1 is SGHKS and CDR2 YYEKEE (reference sequence). The V end was cut by 2 bases, the J end by 2 bases, with 19 bases between. The CDR3 extends over 17 amino acids. CDR3 coding DNA: TGTGCCAGCAGCTTTCAACCCTGGACAGACATAAACTATGGCTACACCTTC. Its protein is CASSFQPWTDINYGYTF.

The CDR3 sequence: CASSLAGPLHF. The DNA for the CDR3 is TGTGCCAGCAGCTTAGCGGGACCCCTCCACTTT. The chain joins TRBV7-2 to TRBJ1-6; D is uncertain. This CDR3 spans 11 amino acids. Trimming stripped 0 bases from V and 12 bases from J, with 3 bases between. Germline V gives CDR1 SGHTA, CDR2 FQGNSA.

There are many counts of this clonotype. The gene calls are TRBV19 and TRBJ2-1, with 10 bases aligning to TRBD2. The ends lost 4 bases at V and 0 bases at J; junction bases unmatched: 3. The CDR3 has 16 amino acids. CDR1 and CDR2 from the germline V gene are LNHDA and SQIVND (reference sequence). The CDR3, as DNA: TGTGCCAGTAGTACATCTAGCGGGAGCTCCTACAATGAGCAGTTCTTC. Protein: CASSTSSGSSYNEQFF.

This chain links TRBV20-1 with TRBJ2-5; 15 bases fit TRBD2. The J call may be mistaken, given a closer DNA end match to TRBJ2-1. CDR1 and CDR2 from the germline V gene are DFQATT and SNEGSKA (reference sequence). This CDR3 has 15 amino acids. The CDR3 is CSAMGLAGGYNEQFF. CDR3 bases: TGCAGTGCTATGGGACTAGCGGGAGGATACAATGAGCAGTTCTTC.

This clonotype was observed at least ten times. The chain joins TRBV2 to TRBJ1-2; 12 bases agree with TRBD1. J lost 6 bases, V lost 7 bases, and 6 bases had no gene match. The CDR3 consists of 14 residues. Germline CDR1 reads SNHLY; CDR2 reads FYNNEI. CDR3 protein: CASKSGTGGDGYTF. The CDR3 DNA reads as TGTGCCAGCAAGTCAGGGACAGGGGGCGATGGCTACACCTTC.

The CDR3 reads CASGGIWEKLFF. DNA for the CDR3: TGTGCCAGCGGGGGAATTTGGGAAAAACTGTTTTTT. The V gene is TRBV7-9, the J gene TRBJ1-4, with D possibly matching TRBD1 (5 bases). V gave up 8 bases and J gave up 8 bases, with 12 bases separating them. CDR3 length: 12 residues. CDR1 SEHNR and CDR2 FQNEAQ come from the germline V gene (reference sequence).

This clonotype was seen repeatedly, ten times or more. The rearrangement joins TRBV20-1 to TRBJ1-5, with TRBD1 matching 8 bases. The CDR3 consists of 16 residues. The junction had 14 bases not matched to a gene; V was cut back by 3 bases and J by 7 bases. The germline V gene has CDR1 DFQATT and CDR2 SNEGSKA (reference sequence). The DNA for the CDR3 is TGCAGTGCTAGGCTACCACAGGGGGGTATCGGCCAGCCCCAGCATTTT. As protein: CSARLPQGGIGQPQHF.

This clonotype was detected many times. This sequence joins TRBV7-9 and TRBJ2-2; 7 bases line up with TRBD2. Germline trimming cut 2 bases from V and 1 base from J; bases unmatched to any gene: 13. In germline, CDR1 is SEHNR, CDR2 FQNEAQ (reference sequence). This CDR3 has 19 amino acids. The CDR3 coding sequence is TGTGCCAGCAGCTTAACCACCCTGGGCGGGAGTGAGAACACCGGGGAGCTGTTTTTT. Translating it yields CASSLTTLGGSENTGELFF.

This clonotype was observed a handful of times. A far larger clone lies a single base away; this is likely a read error. CDR3 residues: CASSERLVGGGIEAFF. CDR3 in DNA: TGTGCCAGCAGTGAAAGGCTGGTTGGGGGGGGCATTGAAGCTTTCTTT. The gene calls are TRBV6-2 or TRBV6-3 and TRBJ1-1, with TRBD1 as a possible D gene (6 bases). Germline V CDR1 and CDR2: MNHEY, SVGEGT. The CDR3 length is 16 residues. The V and J ends lost 5 bases and 7 bases respectively, with 23 bases between them.

This clonotype was observed at least ten times. The rearrangement uses TRBV3-1 and TRBJ1-1; D not resolved. The V and J ends lost 4 bases and 3 bases respectively, with 6 bases between them. From germline, CDR1 is LGHDT and CDR2 YNNKEL (reference sequence). The CDR3 is 12 amino acids. CDR3 in amino acids: CASSLADTEAFF. DNA of the CDR3: TGTGCCAGCAGCCTAGCCGACACTGAAGCTTTCTTT.

In its sample, this clonotype was seen a few times. With a much larger clone just one base away, this may be a read error. V and J are TRBV11-3 and TRBJ2-7; TRBD1 aligns across 10 bases. Trimming cost V 3 bases and J 9 bases; bases outside gene matches: 11. The CDR3 totals 15 residues. The germline CDR1 and CDR2 sequences are SGHNT and YENEEA. CDR3 in DNA: TGTGCCAGCAGCTTTGGGACAGGGGCTCCCGGAGGGCAGTACTTC. Translated: CASSFGTGAPGGQYF.

The V call is TRBV27, the J call TRBJ2-7, with TRBD2 identical over 9 bases. The V segment lost 4 bases and the J segment 3 bases; nucleotides outside the gene matches: 4. The germline gives CDR1 MNHEY, CDR2 SMNVEV (reference sequence). This CDR3 region has 14 residues. For the CDR3, the DNA is TGTGCCAGCAGTTCTTTAGCGGGAGTCTACGAGCAGTACTTC. Protein: CASSSLAGVYEQYF.

Many counts were recorded for this clonotype. The genes are TRBV7-9 and TRBJ2-7; 11 bases map to TRBD1. The germline CDR1 and CDR2 sequences are SEHNR and FQNEAQ (reference sequence). The CDR3 contains 15 residues. J was trimmed by 2 bases and V by 1 base; bases with no gene match: 1. The CDR3 bases are TGTGCCAGCAGCTTAGTGGGACAGGGGGCCTACGAGCAGTACTTC. This encodes CASSLVGQGAYEQYF. Using reference TRBV7-9 and TRBJ2-7 for the parts outside the CDR3, the full variable domain is DTGVSQNPRHKITKRGQNVTFRCDPISEHNRLYWYRQTLGQGPEFLTYFQNEAQLEKSRLLSDRFSAERPKGSFSTLEIQRTEQGDSAMYLCASSLVGQGAYEQYFGPGTRLTVT.

This clonotype has at least ten counts. The gene calls are TRBV11-2 and TRBJ2-5, with a weak D call TRBD2 (5 bases). CDR3 length: 16 residues. The germline V and J ends were trimmed by 5 bases and 3 bases, with 19 bases remaining between them. Germline V gene data show CDR1 as SGHAT and CDR2 as FQNNGV. The CDR3 region is CASSPHGSSTKETQYF. The CDR3 DNA reads TGTGCCAGCAGCCCCCACGGCTCTAGCACAAAAGAGACCCAGTACTTC.

This clonotype appeared many times. The genes are TRBV6-2 or TRBV6-3 and TRBJ2-2, with a tentative D call TRBD2 (5 bases). Germline V CDR1 and CDR2: MNHEY, SVGEGT. With 6 bases removed from V and 2 bases from J, the gap between germline ends came to 13 bases. CDR3 length: 15 residues. CDR3 sequence: CASRTPGRNTGELFF. Written as DNA, the CDR3 is TGTGCCAGCAGGACCCCGGGAAGAAACACCGGGGAGCTGTTTTTT.

This chain connects TRBV6-1 to TRBJ2-1; the match to TRBD2 covers 11 bases. The CDR3 has 17 residues. Unmatched junction bases numbered 15, after V lost 7 bases and J lost 7 bases. Germline loops: CDR1 MNHNS, CDR2 SASEGT. The CDR3 is CASTSLWASGRSNEQFF. CDR3 coding DNA: TGTGCCAGCACCTCCCTATGGGCTAGCGGGAGGTCAAATGAGCAGTTCTTC.

Regarding this clonotype: A far bigger clonotype differs at one base, so this is likely a read error. This chain joins TRBV20-1 and TRBJ2-5; 8 positions match TRBD2. With the DNA end fitting TRBJ2-1 better, the J assignment may be wrong. Germline lookup yields CDR1 DFQATT and CDR2 SNEGSKA (reference sequence). This CDR3 spans 15 amino acids. The CDR3 is CSASNPGLGSTEQFF. As DNA, the CDR3 is TGCAGTGCCTCCAACCCGGGACTAGGGAGCACTGAGCAGTTCTTC.